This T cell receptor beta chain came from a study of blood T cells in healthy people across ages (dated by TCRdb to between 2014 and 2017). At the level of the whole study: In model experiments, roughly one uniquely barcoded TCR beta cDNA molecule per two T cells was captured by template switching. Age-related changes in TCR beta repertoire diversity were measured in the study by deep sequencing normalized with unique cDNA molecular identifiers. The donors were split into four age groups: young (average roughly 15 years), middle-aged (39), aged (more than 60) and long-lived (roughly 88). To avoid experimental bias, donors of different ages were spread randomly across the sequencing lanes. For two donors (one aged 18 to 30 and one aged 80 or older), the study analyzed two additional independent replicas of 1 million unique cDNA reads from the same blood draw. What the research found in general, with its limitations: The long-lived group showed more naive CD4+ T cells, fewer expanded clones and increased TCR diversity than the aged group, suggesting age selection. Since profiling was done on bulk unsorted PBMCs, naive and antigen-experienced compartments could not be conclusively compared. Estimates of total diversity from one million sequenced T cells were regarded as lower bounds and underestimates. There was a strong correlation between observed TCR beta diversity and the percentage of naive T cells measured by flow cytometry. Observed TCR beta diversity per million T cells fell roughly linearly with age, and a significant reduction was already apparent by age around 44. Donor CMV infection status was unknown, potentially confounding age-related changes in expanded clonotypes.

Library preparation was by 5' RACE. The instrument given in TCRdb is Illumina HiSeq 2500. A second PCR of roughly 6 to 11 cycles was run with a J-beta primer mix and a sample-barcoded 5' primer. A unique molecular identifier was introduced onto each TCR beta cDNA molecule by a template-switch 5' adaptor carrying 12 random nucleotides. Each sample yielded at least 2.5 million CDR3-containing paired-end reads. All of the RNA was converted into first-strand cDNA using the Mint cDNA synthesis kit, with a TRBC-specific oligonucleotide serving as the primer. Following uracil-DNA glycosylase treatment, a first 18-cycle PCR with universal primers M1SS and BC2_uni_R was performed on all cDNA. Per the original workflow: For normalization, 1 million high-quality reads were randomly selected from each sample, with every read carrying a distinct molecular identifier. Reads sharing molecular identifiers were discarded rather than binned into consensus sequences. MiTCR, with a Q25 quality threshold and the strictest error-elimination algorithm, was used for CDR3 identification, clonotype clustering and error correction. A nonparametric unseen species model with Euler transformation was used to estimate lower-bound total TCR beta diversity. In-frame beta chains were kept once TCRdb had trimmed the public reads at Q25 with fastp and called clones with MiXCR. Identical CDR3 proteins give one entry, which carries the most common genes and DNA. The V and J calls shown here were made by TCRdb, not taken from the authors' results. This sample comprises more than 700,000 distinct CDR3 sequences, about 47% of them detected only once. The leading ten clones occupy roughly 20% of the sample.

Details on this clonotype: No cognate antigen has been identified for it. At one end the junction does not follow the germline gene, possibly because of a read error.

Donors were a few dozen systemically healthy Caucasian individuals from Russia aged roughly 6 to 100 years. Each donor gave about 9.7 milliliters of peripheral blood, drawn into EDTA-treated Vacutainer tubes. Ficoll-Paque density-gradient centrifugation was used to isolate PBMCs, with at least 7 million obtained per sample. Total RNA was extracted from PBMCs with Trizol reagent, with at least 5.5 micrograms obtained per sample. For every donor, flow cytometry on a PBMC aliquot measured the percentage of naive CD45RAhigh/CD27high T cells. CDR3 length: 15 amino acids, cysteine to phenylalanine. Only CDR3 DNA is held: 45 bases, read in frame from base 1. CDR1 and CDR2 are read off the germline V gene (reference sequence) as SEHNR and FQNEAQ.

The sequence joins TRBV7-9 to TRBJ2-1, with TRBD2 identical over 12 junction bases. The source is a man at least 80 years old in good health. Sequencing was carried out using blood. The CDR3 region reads CTSSPLTSGGREQFF. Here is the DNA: TGTACCAGCAGCCCTCTCACTAGCGGGGGGCGGGAGCAGTTCTTC.